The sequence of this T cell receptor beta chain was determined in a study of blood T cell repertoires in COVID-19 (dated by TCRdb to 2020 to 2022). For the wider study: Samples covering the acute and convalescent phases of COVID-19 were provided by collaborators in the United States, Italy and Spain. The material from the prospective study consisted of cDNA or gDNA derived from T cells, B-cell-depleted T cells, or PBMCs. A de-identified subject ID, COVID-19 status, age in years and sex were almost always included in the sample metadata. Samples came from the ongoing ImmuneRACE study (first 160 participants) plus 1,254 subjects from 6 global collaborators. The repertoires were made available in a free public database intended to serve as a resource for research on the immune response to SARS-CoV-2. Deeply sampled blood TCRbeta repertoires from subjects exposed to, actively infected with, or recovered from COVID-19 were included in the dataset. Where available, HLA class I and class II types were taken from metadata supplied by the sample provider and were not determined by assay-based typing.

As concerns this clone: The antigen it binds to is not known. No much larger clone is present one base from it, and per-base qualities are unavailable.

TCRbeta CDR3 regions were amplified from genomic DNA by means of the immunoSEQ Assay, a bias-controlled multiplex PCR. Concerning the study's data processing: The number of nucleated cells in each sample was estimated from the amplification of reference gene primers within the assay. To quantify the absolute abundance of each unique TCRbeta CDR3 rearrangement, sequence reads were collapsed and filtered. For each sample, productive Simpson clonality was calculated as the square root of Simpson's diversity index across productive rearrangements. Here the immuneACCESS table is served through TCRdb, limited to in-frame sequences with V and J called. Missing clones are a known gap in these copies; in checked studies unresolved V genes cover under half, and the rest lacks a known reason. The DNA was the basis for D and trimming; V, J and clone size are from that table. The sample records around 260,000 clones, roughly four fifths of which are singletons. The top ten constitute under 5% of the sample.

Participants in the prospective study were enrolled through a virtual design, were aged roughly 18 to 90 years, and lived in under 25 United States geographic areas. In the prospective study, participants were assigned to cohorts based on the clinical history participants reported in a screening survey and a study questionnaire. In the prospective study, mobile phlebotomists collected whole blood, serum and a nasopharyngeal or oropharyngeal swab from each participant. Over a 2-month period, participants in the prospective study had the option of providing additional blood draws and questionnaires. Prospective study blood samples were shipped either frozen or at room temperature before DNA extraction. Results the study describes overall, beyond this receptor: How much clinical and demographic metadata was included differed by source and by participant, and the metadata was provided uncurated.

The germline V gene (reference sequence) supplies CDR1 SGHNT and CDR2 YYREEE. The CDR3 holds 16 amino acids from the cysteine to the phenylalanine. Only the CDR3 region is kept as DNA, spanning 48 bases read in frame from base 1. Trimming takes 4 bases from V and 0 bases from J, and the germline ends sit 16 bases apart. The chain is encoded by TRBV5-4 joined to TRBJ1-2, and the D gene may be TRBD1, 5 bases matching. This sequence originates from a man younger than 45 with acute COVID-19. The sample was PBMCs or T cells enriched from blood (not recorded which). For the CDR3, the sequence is CASSPGTGGANYGYTF. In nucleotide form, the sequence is TGTGCCAGCAGCCCCGGGACTGGGGGGGCTAACTATGGCTACACCTTC. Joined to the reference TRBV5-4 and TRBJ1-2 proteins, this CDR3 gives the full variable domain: ETGVTQSPTHLIKTRGQQVTLRCSSQSGHNTVSWYQQALGQGPQFIFQYYREEENGRGNFPPRFSGLQFPNYSSELNVNALELDDSALYLCASSPGTGGANYGYTFGSGTRLTVV.